This T cell receptor (beta chain) was captured by sequencing in a study of blood T cell repertoires in COVID-19. Libraries were prepared by immunoSEQ multiplex PCR; TCRdb keeps only in-frame clonotypes and omits some of them. The sample consists of around 63,000 clones, approximately 84% of them appearing once. Sample: peripheral blood. The sequence was obtained from a man in his sixties with COVID-19, enrolled during active disease.

CDR3 sequence (DNA): TGTGCCAGCAGTTTCGAGGGTAGTGCCCCCCCCGGGGAGCTGTTTTTT. Translation gives CASSFEGSAPPGELFF. V is TRBV28 and J is TRBJ2-2; the D gene is possibly TRBD2 (5 bases). There are 16 residues in the CDR3. Trimming removed 3 bases from V and 6 bases from J, with 17 bases in between. CDR1 and CDR2 (germline): MDHEN, SYDVKM.